This T cell receptor beta chain is from a study of CD8+ T cells in alopecia areata. About the research overall: Treated patients were given oral tofacitinib, which was dosed at 5 to 10 mg twice daily.

RNA extraction and reverse transcription yielded cDNA as sequencing template. This table comes from immunoSEQ multiplex PCR, and its TCRdb copy is limited to in-frame clones, with some not included. The data show about 200,000 clones, with under 60% seen just once and roughly 1.5% held by the top ten. Treatment of the sample: oral pan-JAK inhibitor, 5-10 mg twice daily. This clone was counted a few times. Antigen specificity is unknown. Study observations and caveats: In blood and scalp, many expanded lesional clones persisted during tofacitinib.

The V segment lost 0 bases and the J segment 7 bases; nucleotides outside the gene matches: 3. Germline-derived CDR1 and CDR2 are MGHRA and YSYEKL. The CDR3 contains 15 residues. The clonotype was recovered from a human donor with alopecia areata. This material consisted of CD4+ T cells sorted from blood, taken at week 4, from a patient treated with tofacitinib. The genes are TRBV4-1 and TRBJ1-6; 7 positions match TRBD1. CDR3 DNA: TGCGCCAGCAGCCAAGACGGGACAGCCAATTCACCCCTCCACTTT. It translates to CASSQDGTANSPLHF.